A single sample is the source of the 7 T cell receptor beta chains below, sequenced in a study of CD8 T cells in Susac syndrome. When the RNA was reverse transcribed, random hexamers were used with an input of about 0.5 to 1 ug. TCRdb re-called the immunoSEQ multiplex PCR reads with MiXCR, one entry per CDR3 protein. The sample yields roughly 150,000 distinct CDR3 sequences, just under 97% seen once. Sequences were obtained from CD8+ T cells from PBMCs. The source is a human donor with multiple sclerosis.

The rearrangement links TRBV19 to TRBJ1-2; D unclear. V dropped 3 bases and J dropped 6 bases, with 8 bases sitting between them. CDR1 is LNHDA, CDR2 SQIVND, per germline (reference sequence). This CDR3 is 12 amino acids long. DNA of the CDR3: TGTGCCAGTAGTATCGGGAGGAATGGCTACACCTTC. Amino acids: CASSIGRNGYTF. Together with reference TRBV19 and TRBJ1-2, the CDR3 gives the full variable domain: DGGITQSPKYLFRKEGQNVTLSCEQNLNHDAMYWYRQDPGQGLRLIYYSQIVNDFQKGDIAEGYSVSREKKESFPLTVTSAQKNPTAFYLCASSIGRNGYTFGSGTRLTVV.

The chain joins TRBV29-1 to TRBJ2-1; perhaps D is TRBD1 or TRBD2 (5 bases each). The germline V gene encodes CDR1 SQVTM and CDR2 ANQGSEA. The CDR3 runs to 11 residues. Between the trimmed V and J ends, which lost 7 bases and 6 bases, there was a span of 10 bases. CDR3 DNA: TGCAGCGGCAGGGCGGGCAATGAGCAGTTCTTC. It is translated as CSGRAGNEQFF.

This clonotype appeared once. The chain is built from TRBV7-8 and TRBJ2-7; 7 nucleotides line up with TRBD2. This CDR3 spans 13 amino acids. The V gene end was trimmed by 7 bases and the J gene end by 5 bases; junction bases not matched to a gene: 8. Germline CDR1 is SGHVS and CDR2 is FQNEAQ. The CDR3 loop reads CASTGTNYHEQYF. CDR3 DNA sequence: TGTGCCAGCACCGGGACTAATTACCACGAGCAGTACTTC.

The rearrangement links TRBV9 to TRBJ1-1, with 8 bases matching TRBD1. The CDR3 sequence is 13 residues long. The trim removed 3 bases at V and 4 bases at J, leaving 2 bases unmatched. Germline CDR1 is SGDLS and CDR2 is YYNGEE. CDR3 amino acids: CASSAGQGTEAFF. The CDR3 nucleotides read TGTGCCAGCAGCGCCGGACAGGGCACTGAAGCTTTCTTT.

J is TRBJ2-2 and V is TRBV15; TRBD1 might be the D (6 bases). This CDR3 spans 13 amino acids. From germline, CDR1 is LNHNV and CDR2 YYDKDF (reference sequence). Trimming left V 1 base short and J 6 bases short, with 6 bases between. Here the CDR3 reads CATSRGGPGELFF. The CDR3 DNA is TGTGCCACCAGCAGAGGGGGGCCCGGGGAGCTGTTTTTT.

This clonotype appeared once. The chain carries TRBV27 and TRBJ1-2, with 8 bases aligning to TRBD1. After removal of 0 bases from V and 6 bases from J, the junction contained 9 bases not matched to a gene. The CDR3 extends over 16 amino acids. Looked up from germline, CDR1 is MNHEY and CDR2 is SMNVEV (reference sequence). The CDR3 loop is CASSLSPPGGANGYTF. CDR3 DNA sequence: TGTGCCAGCAGTTTATCCCCCCCAGGGGGCGCGAATGGCTACACCTTC.

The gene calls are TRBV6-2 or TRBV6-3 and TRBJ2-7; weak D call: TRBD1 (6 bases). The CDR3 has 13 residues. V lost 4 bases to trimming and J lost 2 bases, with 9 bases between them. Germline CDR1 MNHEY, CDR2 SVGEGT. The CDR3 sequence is CASSSTGAYEQYF. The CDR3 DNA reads TGTGCCAGCAGTTCGACAGGAGCCTACGAGCAGTACTTC.